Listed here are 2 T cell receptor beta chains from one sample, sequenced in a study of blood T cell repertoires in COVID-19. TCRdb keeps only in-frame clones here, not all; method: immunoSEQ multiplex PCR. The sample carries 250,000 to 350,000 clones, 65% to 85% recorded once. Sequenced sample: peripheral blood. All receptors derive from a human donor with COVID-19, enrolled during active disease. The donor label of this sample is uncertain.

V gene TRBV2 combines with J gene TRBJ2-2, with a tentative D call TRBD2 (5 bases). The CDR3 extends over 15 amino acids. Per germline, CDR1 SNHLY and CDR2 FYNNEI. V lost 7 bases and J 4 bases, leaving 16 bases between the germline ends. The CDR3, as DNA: TGTGCCAGCATTATGAGGCTAGCCGGCACCGGGGAGCTGTTTTTT. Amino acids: CASIMRLAGTGELFF.

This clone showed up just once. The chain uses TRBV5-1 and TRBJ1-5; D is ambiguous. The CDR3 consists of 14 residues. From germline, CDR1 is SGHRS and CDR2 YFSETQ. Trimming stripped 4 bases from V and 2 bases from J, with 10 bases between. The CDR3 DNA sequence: TGCGCCAGCAGCCCCCGAGGCGGCAATCAGCCCCAGCATTTT. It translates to CASSPRGGNQPQHF.